The T cell receptor beta chain described here comes from a study of T cell repertoires in cytomegalovirus infection. Study-level points and caveats: Dominant in the ex vivo response were TCR beta clonotypes restricted by HLA-C and specific for CMV.

This CDR3 contains 18 residues. The germline CDR1 and CDR2 sequences are SGHVS and FQNEAQ. V lost 5 bases to trimming and J lost 4 bases; unmatched junction nucleotides: 16. A few counts support this clonotype. Its antigen is not identified. TCRdb reprocessed the reads with MiXCR, giving one entry per CDR3 protein. The sample yields nearly 700,000 distinct CDR3 sequences, roughly a third seen once. The chain uses TRBV7-8 and TRBJ2-1; 8 bases fit TRBD2. This material consisted of cultured PBMCs, taken from culture after CMV antigen stimulation. This receptor was taken from a human donor in good health (CMV status not recorded). Some clones in this sample may be carry-over from other donors' samples. The CDR3 spells CASSLGAGVARGYNEQFF. In nucleotides, the CDR3 is TGTGCCAGCAGCCTAGGAGCGGGAGTGGCTCGGGGTTACAATGAGCAGTTCTTC.